This entry concerns a single TCR beta chain. This clone appeared a few times. There is no known antigen for this receptor. Base qualities are not at hand, and no much larger clone is one base apart. These data are taken from a study of immune cell composition in non-small cell lung cancer (TCRdb year 2017). Regarding the complete study: Histologic subtype was assigned using H&E plus p63, CK5, Napsin A and TTF-1 immunohistochemistry, mainly lung adenocarcinoma or squamous cell carcinoma. TCR-beta sequencing from Adaptive Biotechnologies was done on 34 to 40 paired sets of NSCLC tumour and non-adjacent lung specimens and on about two dozen tumour-only specimens. Supplementary cohort #1 consisted of some eleven lung adenocarcinoma cases with paired tumour/lung TCR-beta sequencing and with TIL populations generated to assess tumour reactivity. The subtype comparisons left out several tumour specimens with TCR-beta data because those specimens were rare histological subtypes. Study-level results and caveats: Nearly half of NSCLC cases had tumour-associated clones >0.5%, with roughly 76% of squamous carcinomas showing such clones compared with under 35% of adenocarcinomas. Only about 9 cases were included in the reactivity cohort, and sequence sharing between tumour-reactive clones and the dominant in vivo tumour-associated clones was not shown. Smoking pack-years did not significantly correlate with tumour TCR-beta clonality. In nine to ten adenocarcinoma cases, a strong correlation was found between maximal tumour-associated clone frequency and TIL tumour reactivity, whereas no such correlation was found between overall clonality and TIL tumour reactivity.

Normal lung samples came from the same patient and were non-adjacent lung tissue collected as far from the tumour as possible, with a minimum distance of 3 cm. Genomic DNA was isolated with the QIAamp DNA kit from frozen aliquots of single-cell suspensions that had not been sorted. Tissues arrived within 2 hours after resection and were immediately processed into single-cell suspensions. Tissue was broken up mechanically, digested enzymatically with DNase I, collagenase I and hyaluronidase for under 35 minutes at 37 degrees C, and then filtered and RBC-lysed. At the junction V is shortened by 2 bases and J by 6 bases; bases outside the gene matches: 15. CDR1 and CDR2 were assigned from the germline V gene as ENHRY and SYGVKD. From the cysteine up to the phenylalanine, the CDR3 has a length of 18 residues. CDR3 DNA only is kept here, 54 bases in frame from base 1. TCR-beta CDR3 regions were amplified from genomic DNA by a two-step multiplex PCR, with the second step adding Illumina-compatible adaptors. TCR-beta immunosequencing was performed on an Illumina platform as a commercial immunoSEQ service. In the authors' own workflow: Repertoires were summarised as Top 10 Clones, the percentage of T-cell templates from the ten most frequent sequences, and productive clonality. Values for productive clonality spanned 0 to 1, where a value of 1 indicated a monoclonal population. Using log10 scatter plots, tumour-associated clones were identified as sequences that made up at least 0.1% of tumour T-cell templates yet were absent from the matched non-adjacent lung. Student's t-tests were used for two-group comparisons, ANOVA was used for stages, and linear regression was used for relationships, with analyses conducted in GraphPad Prism7 and R. In its TCRdb copy, this immuneACCESS table keeps in-frame sequences only and misses some clones. Where compared with another copy, unresolved V genes explain less than half of these, and the others have no known cause. V, J and clone size are taken as reported in that table, and D and trimming were inferred from the DNA itself. Counted in this sample were some 10,000 clones; approximately 80% of them appeared once. The ten largest account for roughly 12% of the sample.

This clonotype was sampled from a human donor with non-small cell lung cancer. Sequenced: non-adjacent lung tissue. The rearrangement combines TRBV10-3 with TRBJ1-5; TRBD1 matches 8 bases in the middle. CDR3 sequence: CAISETSIGTGSRQPQHF. DNA sequence: TGTGCCATCAGTGAGACTTCGATTGGGACAGGCAGCCGTCAGCCCCAGCATTTT.